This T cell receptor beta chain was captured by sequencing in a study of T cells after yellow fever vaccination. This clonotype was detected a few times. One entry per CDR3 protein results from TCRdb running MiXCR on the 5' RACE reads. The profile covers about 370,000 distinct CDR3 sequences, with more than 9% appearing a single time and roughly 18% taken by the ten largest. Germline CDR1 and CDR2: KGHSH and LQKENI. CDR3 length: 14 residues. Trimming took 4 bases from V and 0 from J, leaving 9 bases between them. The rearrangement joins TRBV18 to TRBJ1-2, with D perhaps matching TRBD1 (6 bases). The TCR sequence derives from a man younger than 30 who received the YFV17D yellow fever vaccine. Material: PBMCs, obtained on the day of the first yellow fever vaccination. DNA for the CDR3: TGTGCCAGCTCACAAGGGACATCTAACTATGGCTACACCTTC. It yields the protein CASSQGTSNYGYTF.